Presented here are 23 T cell receptor beta chains from one specimen sequenced in a study of blood T cell repertoires in COVID-19. Assay: immunoSEQ multiplex PCR; the TCRdb copy retains only in-frame clones and omits some. The sample records a few hundred thousand clones, roughly 85% being singletons. Sequencing input: peripheral blood. The receptors stem from a human donor in a cohort sampled during active COVID-19.

The chain couples TRBV7-6 to TRBJ1-2; D is perhaps TRBD1 (5 bases). V lost 2 bases and J 6 bases, leaving 19 bases between the germline ends. This CDR3 has 16 amino acids. The V gene's germline CDR1 is SGHVS and CDR2 FNYEAQ. The CDR3 DNA is TGTGCCAGCAGCTTATATTTAGGGCAGGGTAGGAATGGCTACACCTTC. It specifies CASSLYLGQGRNGYTF. Combining the CDR3 with reference TRBV7-6 and TRBJ1-2 gives the whole variable domain GAGVSQSPRYKVTKRGQDVALRCDPISGHVSLYWYRQALGQGPEFLTYFNYEAQQDKSGLPNDRFSAERPEGSISTLTIQRTEQRDSAMYRCASSLYLGQGRNGYTFGSGTRLTVV.

V is TRBV19 and J is TRBJ2-2; weak D call: TRBD1 (6 bases). CDR1 is LNHDA, CDR2 SQIVND, per germline (reference sequence). Trimming removed 5 bases at V and 9 bases at J, with 22 bases between. The CDR3 runs 16 residues. The CDR3 loop reads CASSDQGLGAIRELFF. In DNA, the CDR3 is TGTGCCAGTAGTGACCAGGGCCTGGGGGCCATTAGGGAGCTGTTTTTT.

V and J are TRBV7-3 and TRBJ2-2; D is unclear. The CDR3 contains 15 residues. Trimming shortened V by 3 bases and J by 1 base, and 9 bases separated the two germline ends. Looked up from germline, CDR1 is SGHTA and CDR2 is FQGTGA. CDR3 in amino acids: CASSFGGENTGELFF. The CDR3 region has the DNA TGTGCCAGCAGCTTCGGCGGAGAGAACACCGGGGAGCTGTTTTTT.

CDR3: CAWSLTGWQGEQYF. The CDR3 DNA reads TGTGCCTGGAGTCTAACAGGGTGGCAGGGAGAGCAGTACTTC. This chain uses TRBV30 with TRBJ2-7; D is perhaps TRBD1 (6 bases). The CDR3 length is 14 residues. Deletions cut 2 bases from V and 7 bases from J, with 18 bases between. Per germline, CDR1 GTSNPN and CDR2 SVGIG (reference sequence).

The rearrangement joins TRBV14 to TRBJ2-1; TRBD2 agrees at 9 bases. CDR1 is SGHDN and CDR2 is FVKESK in the germline V gene. The trim removed 4 bases at V and 5 bases at J, leaving 6 bases unmatched. This CDR3 is 15 amino acids long. CDR3 nucleotide sequence: TGTGCCAGCAGCCTCTGGCGGGGGGGACACAATGAGCAGTTCTTC. Its translation: CASSLWRGGHNEQFF.

The chain employs TRBV19 and TRBJ2-1; 10 bases fit TRBD2. From germline, CDR1 is LNHDA and CDR2 SQIVND (reference sequence). V was pared by 0 bases and J by 8 bases, with 13 bases of the junction left unmatched. CDR3 length: 18 amino acids. CDR3 sequence (DNA): TGTGCCAGTAGTATAGAAGGGCTAGCGGGGGTACGGGGTTATGAGCAGTTCTTC. This translates into CASSIEGLAGVRGYEQFF. The full variable domain, with the rest looked up from reference TRBV19 and TRBJ2-1, is DGGITQSPKYLFRKEGQNVTLSCEQNLNHDAMYWYRQDPGQGLRLIYYSQIVNDFQKGDIAEGYSVSREKKESFPLTVTSAQKNPTAFYLCASSIEGLAGVRGYEQFFGPGTRLTVL.

The chain combines TRBV12-5 with TRBJ1-1, with a possible D match to TRBD1 (5 bases). The CDR3 contains 19 residues. Germline V gives CDR1 LGHNT, CDR2 FRNRAP. V lost 0 bases, J lost 3 bases, and 23 bases lay in between. The CDR3 region is CASGLVLGGMRVPYTEAFF. The CDR3 region has the DNA TGTGCTAGTGGTTTGGTACTTGGGGGGATGCGGGTCCCATACACTGAAGCTTTCTTT.

This clone was detected only once. This sequence joins TRBV7-3 and TRBJ2-1, with 8 bases that match TRBD1. Trimming at V came to 4 bases and at J to 6 bases, leaving 2 bases not matched to a gene. This CDR3 has 13 amino acids. Germline-derived CDR1 and CDR2 are SGHTA and FQGTGA. CDR3 nucleotides: TGTGCCAGCAGCTCAGGACAGGGCAATGAGCAGTTCTTC. As protein: CASSSGQGNEQFF.

The chain employs TRBV5-1 and TRBJ1-4, with D possibly being TRBD1 (6 bases). Per the germline V gene, CDR1 is SGHRS and CDR2 is YFSETQ. Deletions cut 3 bases from V and 3 bases from J, with 12 bases between. There are 15 residues in the CDR3. CDR3 DNA sequence: TGCGCCAGCAGCTCCAAACAGGGAGCTAATGAAAAACTGTTTTTT. Translated: CASSSKQGANEKLFF. The variable domain in full, with the rest retrieved from reference TRBV5-1 and TRBJ1-4, is KAGVTQTPRYLIKTRGQQVTLSCSPISGHRSVSWYQQTPGQGLQFLFEYFSETQRNKGNFPGRFSGRQFSNSRSEMNVSTLELGDSALYLCASSSKQGANEKLFFGSGTQLSVL.

The genes are TRBV18 and TRBJ2-2; no clear D gene. The CDR3 spans 16 residues. The germline V and J ends were trimmed by 3 bases and 2 bases, with 13 bases remaining between them. Germline CDR1 and CDR2: KGHSH and LQKENI. The DNA for the CDR3 is TGTGCCAGCTCACCCAACACCGATTCAAACACCGGGGAGCTGTTTTTT. Translation: CASSPNTDSNTGELFF.

Notes on this clone: The sample has other DNA sequences that encode this CDR3 too. The J gene is TRBJ2-7, the V gene TRBV5-1; TRBD1 matches 9 bases. The CDR3 loop spans 14 amino acids. Trimming at V came to 0 bases and at J to 4 bases, leaving 2 bases not matched to a gene. CDR1 SGHRS and CDR2 YFSETQ come from the germline V gene. The chain's CDR3 is CASSLGTGVYEQYF. The CDR3 nucleotides read TGCGCCAGCAGCTTGGGGACAGGGGTGTACGAGCAGTACTTC.

The chain is built from TRBV4-1 and TRBJ2-1; possibly TRBD2 for D (5 bases). Germline CDR1 MGHRA, CDR2 YSYEKL. This CDR3 comprises 15 residues. V dropped 7 bases and J dropped 5 bases, with 18 bases sitting between them. CDR3 sequence: CASTGLIKPNNEQFF. DNA of the CDR3: TGCGCCAGCACAGGACTTATTAAACCAAACAATGAGCAGTTCTTC.

The CDR3 here is CASSLLADRGSPLHF. The DNA for the CDR3 is TGTGCCAGCAGCCTCCTCGCCGACAGAGGTTCACCCCTCCACTTT. The gene calls are TRBV27 and TRBJ1-6, with D possibly being TRBD1 (5 bases). CDR1 MNHEY and CDR2 SMNVEV come from the germline V gene (reference sequence). The CDR3 consists of 15 residues. Trimming shortened V by 6 bases and J by 9 bases, and 18 bases separated the two germline ends.

The chain recombines TRBV19 with TRBJ1-4; 8 nucleotides align to TRBD1. V lost 9 bases, J lost 5 bases, and 2 bases stayed unmatched. CDR1 is LNHDA and CDR2 is SQIVND in the germline V gene (reference sequence). The CDR3 extends over 12 amino acids. The CDR3 sequence is CASGTGNEKLFF. The CDR3 DNA is TGTGCCAGCGGGACAGGAAATGAAAAACTGTTTTTT.

The V call is TRBV6-5, the J call TRBJ2-5; D may be TRBD1 (6 bases). Germline V gene lookup returns CDR1 MNHEY and CDR2 SVGAGI. CDR3 size: 14 residues. V shed 10 bases and J shed 4 bases, with 19 bases lying between them. In DNA, the CDR3 is TGTGCCACCAAACCTATCTCCAGGGGAGAGACCCAGTACTTC. This gives the protein CATKPISRGETQYF.

Only one count was recorded for this clone. The chain is built from TRBV10-2 and TRBJ1-5; TRBD1 might be the D (5 bases). V dropped 1 base and J dropped 8 bases, with 12 bases sitting between them. CDR1 WSHSY and CDR2 SAAADI come from the germline V gene. The CDR3 length is 14 residues. The CDR3 loop reads CASSEFREIKPQHF. The CDR3 bases are TGCGCCAGCAGTGAGTTCAGGGAAATTAAGCCCCAGCATTTT.

The chain uses TRBV3-1 (or the pseudogene TRBV3-2) and TRBJ1-1; 12 positions agree with TRBD1. With V trimmed by 2 bases and J by 13 bases, 2 bases remained unmatched. The CDR3 consists of 12 residues. Germline values: CDR1 LGHDT, CDR2 YNNKEL (reference sequence). The CDR3 region is CASSQRDRGLFF. CDR3 bases: TGTGCCAGCAGCCAAAGGGACAGGGGGCTTTTCTTT.

The chain joins TRBV25-1 to TRBJ2-1, with 8 positions matching TRBD2. Unmatched junction bases numbered 4, after V lost 2 bases and J lost 4 bases. The CDR3 length is 15 residues. CDR1 is MGHDK and CDR2 is SYGVNS in the germline V gene. CDR3 in amino acids: CASSELAGQYNEQFF. DNA for the CDR3: TGTGCCAGCAGTGAACTAGCGGGCCAGTACAATGAGCAGTTCTTC.

This chain joins TRBV7-8 and TRBJ1-1; 12 nucleotides align to TRBD1. The CDR3 runs 14 residues. Germline V gene sequence: CDR1 SGHVS, CDR2 FQNEAQ. V shed 4 bases and J 7 bases; nucleotides not matched to a gene: 4. CDR3 sequence (DNA): TGTGCCAGCAGCTGGGACAGGGGGCAGGGTGAAGCTTTCTTT. It is translated as CASSWDRGQGEAFF.

The rearrangement uses TRBV27 and TRBJ1-6; unclear D gene. CDR1 and CDR2 (germline): MNHEY, SMNVEV (reference sequence). Between the trimmed V and J ends, which lost 7 bases and 6 bases, there was a span of 13 bases. This CDR3 contains 14 residues. This CDR3 reads CASNSPGRNSPLHF. Here the CDR3 DNA reads TGTGCCAGCAACTCCCCGGGTCGTAATTCACCCCTCCACTTT.

J is TRBJ2-2 and V is TRBV7-3; 8 bases match TRBD2. V shed 8 bases, J shed 7 bases, and the junction held 6 bases outside the gene matches. In germline, CDR1 is SGHTA, CDR2 FQGTGA. The length of the CDR3 is 13 residues. In nucleotides, the CDR3 is TGTGCCAGCTCCGGGGGGGCCAACGGGGAGCTGTTTTTT. It is translated as CASSGGANGELFF.

This chain joins TRBV7-8 and TRBJ2-3; D possibly corresponds to TRBD2 (5 bases). CDR1 SGHVS and CDR2 FQNEAQ come from the germline V gene. This CDR3 has 15 residues. The V end was cut by 3 bases, the J end by 0 bases, with 10 bases between. The DNA of the CDR3 is TGTGCCAGCAGCTTCACTAGATTTAGCACAGATACGCAGTATTTT. Translation: CASSFTRFSTDTQYF.

The V and J genes are TRBV2 and TRBJ2-1, with D perhaps TRBD2 (6 bases). The CDR3 consists of 13 residues. The germline V and J ends were trimmed by 7 bases and 0 bases, with 7 bases remaining between them. Germline V gives CDR1 SNHLY, CDR2 FYNNEI. As DNA, the CDR3 is TGTGCCAGCAAGGAGGGCTCCTACAATGAGCAGTTCTTC. Translating gives CASKEGSYNEQFF.